Below, 5 T cell receptor beta chains from the same sample are listed, as sequenced in a study of CD8 T cells in ankylosing spondylitis (dated by TCRdb to the late 2010s). What the study reported, not specific to this receptor: A TCR beta motif of fewer than 10 highly homologous amino acid variants appeared characteristic of blood from ankylosing spondylitis patients.

Library preparation used 5' RACE. Reads for this sample came from an Illumina HiSeq 2500. TCRdb trimmed the raw reads at Q25, called clones with MiXCR and kept productive beta chains. Rows are unified per CDR3 protein, each entry keeping the most common DNA and genes. The sample yields 220,000 or so distinct CDR3 sequences; around 19% were counted once. Roughly 42% of the sample lies in the top ten. No antigen is known for these receptors. Material: blood, either unsorted or a sorted T cell fraction (not recorded which). Every receptor here comes from a male donor with ankylosing spondylitis.

The V gene is TRBV12-3 or TRBV12-4, the J gene TRBJ2-1; 7 nucleotides agree with TRBD2. J gave up 5 bases and V 10 bases, and 8 bases lay outside the gene matches. CDR3 length equals 13 residues. For the CDR3, the DNA is TGTGCCACCGCGCGGCTAGCGGACAATGAGCAGTTCTTC. Translation: CATARLADNEQFF.

This clonotype was detected only a few times. This sequence joins TRBV12-3 or TRBV12-4 and TRBJ2-1; tentative D call: TRBD2 (7 bases). There are 14 residues in the CDR3. With 3 bases removed from V and 4 bases from J, the gap between germline ends came to 10 bases. CDR3 sequence reads: CASSFRGGYNEQFF. DNA of the CDR3: TGTGCCAGCAGTTTTAGGGGGGGTTACAATGAGCAGTTCTTC.

In its sample, this clonotype was seen a few times. This chain connects TRBV5-1 to TRBJ2-5; 10 bases align to TRBD1. With V trimmed by 0 bases and J by 4 bases, 3 bases remained unmatched. The CDR3 consists of 15 residues. CDR1 and CDR2 from the germline V gene are SGHRS and YFSETQ. The CDR3 DNA reads TGCGCCAGCAGCTTGGAGGACAGGGGGGGAGAGACCCAGTACTTC. Its translation is CASSLEDRGGETQYF.

This clonotype was seen a few times. This sequence joins TRBV12-3 or TRBV12-4 and TRBJ1-1; D is undetermined. The length of the CDR3 is 15 residues. Deletions cut 5 bases from V and 0 bases from J, with 13 bases between. CDR3 in amino acids: CASSGVADLNTEAFF. In nucleotides, the CDR3 is TGTGCCAGCAGTGGGGTGGCGGACTTGAACACTGAAGCTTTCTTT.

The V and J genes are TRBV6-1 and TRBJ1-2; D not resolved. Germline CDR1 MNHNS, CDR2 SASEGT. The CDR3 is 18 residues long. V lost 7 bases, J lost 0 bases, and 24 bases lay in between. CDR3 residues: CASTHTVEATPTNYGYTF. CDR3 in DNA: TGTGCCAGCACCCACACGGTGGAGGCTACCCCTACTAACTATGGCTACACCTTC.